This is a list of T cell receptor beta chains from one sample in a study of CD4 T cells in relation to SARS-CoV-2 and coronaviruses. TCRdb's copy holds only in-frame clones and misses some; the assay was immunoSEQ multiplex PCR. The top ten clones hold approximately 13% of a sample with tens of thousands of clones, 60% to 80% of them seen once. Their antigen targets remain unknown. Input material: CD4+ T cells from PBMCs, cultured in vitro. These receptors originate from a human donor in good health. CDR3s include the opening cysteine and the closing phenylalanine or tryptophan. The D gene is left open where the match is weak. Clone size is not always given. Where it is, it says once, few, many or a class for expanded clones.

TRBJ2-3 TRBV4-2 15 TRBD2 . TGTGCCAGCAGCCAACCGGGAGGGAGCACAGATACGCAGTATTTT CASSQPGGSTDTQYF
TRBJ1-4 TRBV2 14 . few TGTGCCAGCAGGGAGGGCAGGGGCGAAGAAAAACTGTTTTTT CASREGRGEEKLFF
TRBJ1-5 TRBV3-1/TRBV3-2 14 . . TGTGCCAGCAGCCAAGGTCAGGCCGGACGACCCCAGCATTTT CASSQGQAGRPQHF
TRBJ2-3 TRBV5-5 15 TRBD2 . TGTGCCAGCAGCCCTGGGGGCGGGGGGGCGGATACGCAGTATTTT CASSPGGGGADTQYF
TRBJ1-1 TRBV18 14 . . TGTGCCAGCTCACCACTGGGGGCCGAAGCTGAAGCTTTCTTT CASSPLGAEAEAFF
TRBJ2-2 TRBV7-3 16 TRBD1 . TGTGCCAGCAGCCGCTTGGGAGGGACAGGGACCGGGGAGCTGTTTTTT CASSRLGGTGTGELFF
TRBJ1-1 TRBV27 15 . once TGTGCCAGCAGCTCCGTAGGCGGACAGAACACTGAAGCTTTCTTT CASSSVGGQNTEAFF
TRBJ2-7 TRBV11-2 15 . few TGTGCCAGCAGCTTAGTCGGCCAGGCCGGGTACGAGCAGTACTTC CASSLVGQAGYEQYF
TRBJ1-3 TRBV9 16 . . TGTGCCAGCAGCGCAATCCCCGGGACCCCTGGAAACACCATATATTTT CASSAIPGTPGNTIYF
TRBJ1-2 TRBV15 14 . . TGTGCCACCAGCAGAGATCGGGGTCTAGATGGCTACACCTTC CATSRDRGLDGYTF
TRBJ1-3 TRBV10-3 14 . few TGTGCCATCAAAGGTGACCCCCCTGGAAACACCATATATTTT CAIKGDPPGNTIYF
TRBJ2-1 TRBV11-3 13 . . TGTGCCAGCAGCTTAGATCGAGTGGGTGAGCAGTTCTTC CASSLDRVGEQFF
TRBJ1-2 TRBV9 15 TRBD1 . TGTGCCAGCAGCCCCCACTCCGACAGGGACTATGGCTACACCTTC CASSPHSDRDYGYTF
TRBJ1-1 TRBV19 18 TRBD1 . TGTGCCAGTAGTATCTCCGGGACAGTCCTCCTGAGGAACACTGAAGCTTTCTTT CASSISGTVLLRNTEAFF
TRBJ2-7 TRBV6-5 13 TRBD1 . TGTGCCAGCAGCCCGGGACAGGCTAACGAGCAGTACTTC CASSPGQANEQYF
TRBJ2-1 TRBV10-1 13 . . TGCGCCAGCAGGTCAGGATGGGGGGATGAGCAGTTCTTC CASRSGWGDEQFF
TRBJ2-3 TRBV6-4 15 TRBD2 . TGTGCCAGCAGTCGGACTAGCGGACCCACAGATACGCAGTATTTT CASSRTSGPTDTQYF
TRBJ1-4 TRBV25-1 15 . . TGTGCCAGCAGTACCCGACAGAAAGATAATGAAAAACTGTTTTTT CASSTRQKDNEKLFF
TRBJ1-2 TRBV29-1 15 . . TGCAGCGTCCGCCCGCTGGCGGACAGTAACTATGGCTACACCTTC CSVRPLADSNYGYTF
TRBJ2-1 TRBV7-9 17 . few TGTGCCAGCAGCTTCCGCACTGGAGGGAGATCCTACAATGAGCAGTTCTTC CASSFRTGGRSYNEQFF
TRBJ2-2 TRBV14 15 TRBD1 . TGTGCCAGCAGCCGCGGACAGGGACGCACCGGGGAGCTGTTTTTT CASSRGQGRTGELFF
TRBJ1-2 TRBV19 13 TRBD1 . TGTGCCAGCGGACTCACCGACAGGGTTGCCTACACCTTC CASGLTDRVAYTF
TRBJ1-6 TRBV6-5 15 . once TGTGCCAGCAAAATAACAGCAAACCATAATTCACCCCTCCACTTT CASKITANHNSPLHF
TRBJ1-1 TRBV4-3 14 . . TGCGCCAGCGCGCTCGGGGGCAATGGGAATGAAGCTTTCTTT CASALGGNGNEAFF
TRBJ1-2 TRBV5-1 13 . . TGCGCCAGCGGGGGGGAGCGAAGCTATGGCTACACCTTC CASGGERSYGYTF
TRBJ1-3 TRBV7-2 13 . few TGTGCCAGCCGACTGGCGTCTGGAAACACCATATATTTT CASRLASGNTIYF
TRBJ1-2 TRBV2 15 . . TGTGCCAGCAGTGTACCGGGATTAAATAACTATGGCTACACCTTC CASSVPGLNNYGYTF
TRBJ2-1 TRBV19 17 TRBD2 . TGTGCCAGTAGTATAGATCTATCCGGGAGGGGAGGCAATGAGCAGTTCTTC CASSIDLSGRGGNEQFF
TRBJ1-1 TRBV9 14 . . TGTGCCAGCAGCGTAGAACAGGGTGGGACTGAAGCTTTCTTT CASSVEQGGTEAFF
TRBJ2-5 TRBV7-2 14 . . TGTGCCAGCAGCTTATATTCGGGGCAAGAGACCCAGTACTTC CASSLYSGQETQYF
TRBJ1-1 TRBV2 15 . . TGTGCCAGCACCCCGGCGGGGTTGTTGGGCACTGAAGCTTTCTTT CASTPAGLLGTEAFF
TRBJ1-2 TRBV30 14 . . TGTGCCTGGAGTGAGGGGTTCACTAACTATGGCTACACCTTC CAWSEGFTNYGYTF
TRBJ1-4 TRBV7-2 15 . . TGTGCCAGCAGCTCCGCGGGAGGGGGGGCTCAAAAACTGTTTTTT CASSSAGGGAQKLFF
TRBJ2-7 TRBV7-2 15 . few TGTGCCAGCAGCTTAGGCGGGACTCCTTCCTACGAGCAGTACTTC CASSLGGTPSYEQYF
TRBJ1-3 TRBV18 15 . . TGTGCCAGCTCACCAGTTGATAACTCTGGAAACACCATATATTTT CASSPVDNSGNTIYF
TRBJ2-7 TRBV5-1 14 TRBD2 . TGCGCCAGCACCAAAACTAGCGGATCCTACGAGCAGTACTTC CASTKTSGSYEQYF
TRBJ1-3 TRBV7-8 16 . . TGTGCCAGCAGCTTAAACAGGGAAAGCTCTGGAAACACCATATATTTT CASSLNRESSGNTIYF